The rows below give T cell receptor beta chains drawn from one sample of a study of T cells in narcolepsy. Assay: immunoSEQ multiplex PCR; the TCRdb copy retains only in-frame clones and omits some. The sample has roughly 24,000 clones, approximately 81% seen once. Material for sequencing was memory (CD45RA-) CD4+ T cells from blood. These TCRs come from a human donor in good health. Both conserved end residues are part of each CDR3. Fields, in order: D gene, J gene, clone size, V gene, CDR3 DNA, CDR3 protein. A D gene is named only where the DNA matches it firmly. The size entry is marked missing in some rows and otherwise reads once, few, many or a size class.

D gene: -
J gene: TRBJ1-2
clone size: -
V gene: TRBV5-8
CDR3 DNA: TGTGCCAGCAGCTTGGAAGTGGGGCCCAGCCATGGCTACACCTTC
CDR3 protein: CASSLEVGPSHGYTF

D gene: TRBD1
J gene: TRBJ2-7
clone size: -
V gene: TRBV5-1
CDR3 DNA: TGCGCCAGCAGCACTGGGACAGACTACGAGCAGTACTTC
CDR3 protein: CASSTGTDYEQYF

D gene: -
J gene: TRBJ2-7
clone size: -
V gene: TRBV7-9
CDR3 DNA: TGTGCCAGCAGCTCCACTACCTACGAGCAGTACTTC
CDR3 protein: CASSSTTYEQYF

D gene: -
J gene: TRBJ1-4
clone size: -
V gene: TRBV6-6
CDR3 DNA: TGTGCCACCCAGGGGTATAGGACTAATGAAAAACTGTTTTTT
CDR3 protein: CATQGYRTNEKLFF

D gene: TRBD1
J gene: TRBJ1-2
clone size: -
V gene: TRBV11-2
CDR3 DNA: TGTGCCAGCAGCTTAGCTCAGGACAGGGTCTATGGCTACACCTTC
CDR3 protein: CASSLAQDRVYGYTF

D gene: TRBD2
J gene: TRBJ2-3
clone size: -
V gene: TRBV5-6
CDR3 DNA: TGTGCCAGCAGCTTTTTGCGGGGGGCTAGCACAGATACGCAGTATTTT
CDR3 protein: CASSFLRGASTDTQYF

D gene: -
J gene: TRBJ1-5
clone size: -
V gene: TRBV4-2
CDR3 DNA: TGTGCCAGCAGCCCAGTTCAGCCCCAGCATTTT
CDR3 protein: CASSPVQPQHF

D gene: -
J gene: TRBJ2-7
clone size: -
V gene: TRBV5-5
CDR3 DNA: TGTGCCAGCAGCTTGGGTCCAGGCGCCTACGAGCAGTACTTC
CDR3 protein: CASSLGPGAYEQYF

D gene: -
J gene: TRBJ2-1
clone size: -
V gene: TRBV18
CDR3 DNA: TGTGCCAGCTCACCACTTTCGATCAGGATGAGGACCTACAATGAGCAGTTCTTC
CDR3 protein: CASSPLSIRMRTYNEQFF

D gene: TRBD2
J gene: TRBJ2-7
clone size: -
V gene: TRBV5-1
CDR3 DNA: TGCGCCAGCAGCTTGAGCGGGGGCCGCAGCTCCTACGAGCAGTACTTC
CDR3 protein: CASSLSGGRSSYEQYF

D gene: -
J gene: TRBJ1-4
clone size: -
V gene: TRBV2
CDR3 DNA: TGTGCCAGCAGTGATTTGGGGGCGCGGGATGAAAAACTGTTTTTT
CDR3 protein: CASSDLGARDEKLFF

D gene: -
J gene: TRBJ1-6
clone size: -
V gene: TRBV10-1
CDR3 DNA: TGCGCCAGCAAGCGGGGATTCGATTCACCCCTCCACTTT
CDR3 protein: CASKRGFDSPLHF

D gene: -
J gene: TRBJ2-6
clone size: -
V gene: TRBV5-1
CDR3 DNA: TGCGCCAGCAGCTCGACAGTCCCTGGGGCCAACGTCCTGACTTTC
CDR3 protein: CASSSTVPGANVLTF

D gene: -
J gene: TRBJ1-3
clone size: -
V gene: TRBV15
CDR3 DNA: TGTGCCACCAGCAGAGACAGAACTGGAAACACCATATATTTT
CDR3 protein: CATSRDRTGNTIYF

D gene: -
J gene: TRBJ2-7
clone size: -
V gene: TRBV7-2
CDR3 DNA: TGTGCCAGCAGCTTAATCTCTCGGGGAACCCGCGGGGACGAGCAGTACTTC
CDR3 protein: CASSLISRGTRGDEQYF

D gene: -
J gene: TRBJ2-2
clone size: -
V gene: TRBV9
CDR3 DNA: TGTGCCAGCAGCGTCATCGGGACCGGGGAGCTGTTTTTT
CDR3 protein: CASSVIGTGELFF

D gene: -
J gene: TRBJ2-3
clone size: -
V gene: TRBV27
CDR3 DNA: TGTGCCAGCAGATTCACTAGCACAGATACGCAGTATTTT
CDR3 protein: CASRFTSTDTQYF

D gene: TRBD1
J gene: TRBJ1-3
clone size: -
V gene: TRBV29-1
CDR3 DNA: TGCAGCGTTGAAGGAGGGGCAGGGGGTTTCGGAAACACCATATATTTT
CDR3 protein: CSVEGGAGGFGNTIYF

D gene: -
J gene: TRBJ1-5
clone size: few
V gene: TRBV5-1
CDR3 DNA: TGCGCCAGCAGCTTGGACGGCGATAGCAATCAGCCCCAGCATTTT
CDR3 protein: CASSLDGDSNQPQHF

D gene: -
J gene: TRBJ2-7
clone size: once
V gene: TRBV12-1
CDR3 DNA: TGTGCCAGCAGCTTTATTGGACTACCCTACGAGCAGTACTTC
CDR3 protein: CASSFIGLPYEQYF

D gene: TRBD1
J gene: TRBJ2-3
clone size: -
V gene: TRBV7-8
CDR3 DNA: TGTGCCAGCACGCTGGGACAGGGGGTAATGGATACGCAGTATTTT
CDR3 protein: CASTLGQGVMDTQYF

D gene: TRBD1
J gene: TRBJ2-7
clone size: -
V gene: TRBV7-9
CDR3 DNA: TGTGCCAGCAGCGCCCGGGACAGGGGTATCGAGCAGTACTTC
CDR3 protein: CASSARDRGIEQYF

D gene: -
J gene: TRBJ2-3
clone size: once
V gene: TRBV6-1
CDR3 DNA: TGTGCCAGCAGCCGAGACAGTGCTACGCAGTATTTT
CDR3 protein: CASSRDSATQYF

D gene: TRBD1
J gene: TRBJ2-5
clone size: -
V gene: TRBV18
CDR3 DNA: TGTGCCAGCTCACACCCGGGACAGGAAGTACAAGAGACCCAGTACTTC
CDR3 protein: CASSHPGQEVQETQYF

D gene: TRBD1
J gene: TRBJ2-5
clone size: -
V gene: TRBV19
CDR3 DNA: TGTGCCAGCTCCCGACAGGGGATATTGGAGACCCAGTACTTC
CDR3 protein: CASSRQGILETQYF

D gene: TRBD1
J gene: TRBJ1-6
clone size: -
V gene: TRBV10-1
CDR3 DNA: TGCGCCAGCGGTGAGGGTCAGGGGGTGAATTCACCCCTCCACTTT
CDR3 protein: CASGEGQGVNSPLHF

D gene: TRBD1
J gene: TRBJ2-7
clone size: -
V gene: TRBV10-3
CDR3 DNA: TGTGCCATCAGTGATATGCTTACAGGGGCCTACGAGCAGTACTTC
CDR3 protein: CAISDMLTGAYEQYF

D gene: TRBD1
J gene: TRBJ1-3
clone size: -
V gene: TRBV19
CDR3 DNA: TGTGCCAGTGTGGACACAGGGGGCCCGTCTGGAAACACCATATATTTT
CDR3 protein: CASVDTGGPSGNTIYF

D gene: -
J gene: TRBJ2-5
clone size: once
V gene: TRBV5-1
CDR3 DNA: TGCGCCAGCAGCTTGGGACGGGGTCAAGAGACCCAGTACTTC
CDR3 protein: CASSLGRGQETQYF

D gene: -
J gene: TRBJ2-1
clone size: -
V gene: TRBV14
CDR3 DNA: TGTGCCAGCAGCCTTGGGCTCAGCTCCTACAATGAGCAGTTCTTC
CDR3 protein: CASSLGLSSYNEQFF

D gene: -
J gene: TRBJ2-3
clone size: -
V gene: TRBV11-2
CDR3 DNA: TGTGCCAGCAGCTCAGGGACGACAGATACGCAGTATTTT
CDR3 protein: CASSSGTTDTQYF

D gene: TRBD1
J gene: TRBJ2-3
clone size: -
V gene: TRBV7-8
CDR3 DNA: TGTGCCAGCAGCCAGGGACAGGGTGAACTAGATACGCAGTATTTT
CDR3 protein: CASSQGQGELDTQYF